The next 14 T cell receptor beta chains were all read from a single sample in a study of T cell repertoires in cytomegalovirus infection. These TCRs' antigens remain unknown. MiXCR, run by TCRdb on the reads, gives a single entry per CDR3 protein. This sample has approximately 100,000 distinct CDR3 sequences, with approximately 45% found just once. The sequencing here drew on CD8+ T cells from cultured PBMCs, taken from culture after CMV antigen stimulation. The receptor set was obtained from a human donor in good health (CMV status not recorded). Some clones in this sample may be carry-over from other donors' samples.

The rearrangement links TRBV5-4 to TRBJ2-1; 7 nucleotides align to TRBD2. There are 15 residues in the CDR3. Losses at the gene ends were 0 bases for V and 6 bases for J; bases not matched to a gene: 6. Germline V gene sequence: CDR1 SGHNT, CDR2 YYREEE (reference sequence). The CDR3 sequence: CASSLVGLGFNEQFF. The CDR3 coding sequence is TGTGCCAGCAGCTTGGTTGGACTAGGGTTCAATGAGCAGTTCTTC.

V and J are TRBV5-6 and TRBJ2-1; possibly TRBD1 or TRBD2 for D (6 bases each). The germline V gene encodes CDR1 SGHDT and CDR2 YYEEEE. CDR3 length equals 17 residues. The V end was cut by 1 base, the J end by 0 bases, with 14 bases between. The CDR3 is CASSLKVGGSSYNEQFF. CDR3 sequence (DNA): TGTGCCAGCAGCTTGAAGGTAGGGGGGAGCTCCTACAATGAGCAGTTCTTC.

This clonotype has only a few counts. The chain carries TRBV7-9 and TRBJ2-7; no reliable D call. This CDR3 region has 12 residues. CDR1 is SEHNR, CDR2 FQNEAQ, per germline (reference sequence). The V end was cut by 3 bases, the J end by 1 base, with 4 bases between. This CDR3 reads CASSFGSYEQYF. For the CDR3, the DNA is TGTGCCAGCAGCTTCGGTTCCTACGAGCAGTACTTC.

In this sample, this clonotype turned up a few times. This chain uses TRBV7-8 with TRBJ2-3; TRBD2 aligns across 9 bases. This CDR3 contains 16 residues. V trimming: 1 base; J trimming: 4 bases; junction bases outside the gene matches: 6. Germline V gene data show CDR1 as SGHVS and CDR2 as FQNEAQ. The CDR3 here is CASSLGFGGGADTQYF. CDR3 coding DNA: TGTGCCAGCAGCTTAGGGTTTGGCGGGGGGGCAGATACGCAGTATTTT.

The chain couples TRBV11-3 to TRBJ2-2; 8 nucleotides match TRBD2. Germline CDR1 is SGHNT and CDR2 is YENEEA. The CDR3 covers 16 residues. Losses at the gene ends were 4 bases for V and 3 bases for J; bases not matched to a gene: 7. The CDR3 DNA is TGTGCCAGCAGCTCCCGGGGGGGACTATACACCGGGGAGCTGTTTTTT. Encoded protein: CASSSRGGLYTGELFF.

The chain is built from TRBV25-1 and TRBJ1-6; D is perhaps TRBD1 (5 bases). Trimming shortened V by 3 bases and J by 6 bases, and 12 bases separated the two germline ends. Germline V CDR1 and CDR2: MGHDK, SYGVNS. This CDR3 has 15 amino acids. This CDR3 reads CASSDGDGRNSPLHF. The CDR3 DNA reads as TGTGCCAGCAGTGACGGGGACGGACGTAATTCACCCCTCCACTTT.

This chain links TRBV7-2 with TRBJ1-1; no definite D call. The CDR3 consists of 15 residues. Germline CDR1 reads SGHTA; CDR2 reads FQGNSA. V lost 2 bases and J 5 bases, leaving 15 bases between the germline ends. CDR3 sequence reads: CASSLPFGRNTEAFF. DNA of the CDR3: TGTGCCAGCAGCTTACCCTTTGGCAGGAATACTGAAGCTTTCTTT.

The chain combines TRBV20-1 with TRBJ2-5, with D perhaps TRBD2 (5 bases). This CDR3 comprises 14 residues. CDR1 and CDR2 from the germline V gene are DFQATT and SNEGSKA (reference sequence). V was shortened by 0 bases and J by 5 bases, with 13 bases between the two germline ends. CDR3 bases: TGCAGTGCTAGAGACCTGGACTGGCTGGAGACCCAGTACTTC. Its translation is CSARDLDWLETQYF.

The chain combines TRBV7-9 with TRBJ2-5, with D unresolved. V dropped 5 bases and J dropped 7 bases, with 11 bases sitting between them. The CDR3 is made up of 12 amino acids. Germline-derived CDR1 and CDR2 are SEHNR and FQNEAQ (reference sequence). Here the CDR3 DNA reads TGTGCCAGCAGCGCGCGGATTCGGACCCAGTACTTC. Protein sequence: CASSARIRTQYF.

In its sample, this clonotype was seen a few times. The chain links TRBV28 to TRBJ2-1; D tentatively fits TRBD1 or TRBD2 (7 bases each). The CDR3 consists of 16 residues. V lost 4 bases and J 0 bases, leaving 13 bases between the germline ends. Germline values: CDR1 MDHEN, CDR2 SYDVKM. The DNA for the CDR3 is TGTGCCAGCAGTTGGGAGGGACAGAGCTCCTACAATGAGCAGTTCTTC. It is translated as CASSWEGQSSYNEQFF. Full variable domain (remainder filled in from reference TRBV28 and TRBJ2-1): DVKVTQSSRYLVKRTGEKVFLECVQDMDHENMFWYRQDPGLGLRLIYFSYDVKMKEKGDIPEGYSVSREKKERFSLILESASTNQTSMYLCASSWEGQSSYNEQFFGPGTRLTVL.

The rearrangement joins TRBV12-3 or TRBV12-4 to TRBJ2-1, with TRBD2 as a possible D gene (6 bases). The CDR3 covers 15 residues. V lost 5 bases and J 0 bases, leaving 11 bases between the germline ends. The CDR3 nucleotides read TGTGCCAGCAGTCTCGCGGGGCTCTCCTACAATGAGCAGTTCTTC. Translated, it gives CASSLAGLSYNEQFF.

This sequence joins TRBV28 and TRBJ2-3, with D possibly being TRBD1 (6 bases). With 5 bases removed from V and 5 bases from J, the gap between germline ends came to 11 bases. This CDR3 region has 13 residues. Germline V gives CDR1 MDHEN, CDR2 SYDVKM. The CDR3 protein is CASSLLQGDTQYF. The CDR3 coding sequence is TGTGCCAGCAGTCTTCTACAGGGAGATACGCAGTATTTT.

The genes are TRBV4-1 and TRBJ2-7; TRBD1 might be the D (6 bases). Germline lookup yields CDR1 MGHRA and CDR2 YSYEKL. With 0 bases removed from V and 3 bases from J, the gap between germline ends came to 12 bases. The CDR3 covers 15 residues. The CDR3 coding sequence is TGCGCCAGCAGCCAAGATCGGGCAGGGGTCTACGAGCAGTACTTC. Translated, it gives CASSQDRAGVYEQYF.

This clonotype was recorded a few times. J is TRBJ2-1 and V is TRBV7-9; D is ambiguous. The germline V and J ends were trimmed by 3 bases and 15 bases, with 12 bases remaining between them. The germline V gene has CDR1 SEHNR and CDR2 FQNEAQ (reference sequence). The CDR3 is made up of 11 amino acids. CDR3: CASSFGSGRFF. DNA of the CDR3: TGTGCCAGCAGCTTTGGGTCGGGTCGGTTCTTC.